The rows below give T cell receptor beta chains drawn from one sample of a study of blood T cell repertoires in COVID-19. Only in-frame clones appear in the TCRdb table, and some are missing; sequencing was by immunoSEQ multiplex PCR. The table has under 150,000 clones, 80% to 90% seen once. Input material: peripheral blood. These TCRs come from a woman aged 55-70 years with COVID-19, enrolled during active disease. CDR3s include the opening cysteine and the closing phenylalanine or tryptophan. Fields, in order: CDR3 protein, CDR3 DNA, V gene, clone size, D gene, J gene. The D gene is left open where the match is weak. Part of the rows lack a size; the others show once, few, many or a class for expanded clones.

CASSYSTQGDVRDTF,TGTGCCAGCAGTTACTCGACCCAGGGTGACGTTCGGGACACCTTC,TRBV6-2/TRBV6-3,.,.,TRBJ1-2
CASSQATGVGQPQHF,TGCGCCAGCAGCCAAGCGACAGGAGTAGGACAGCCCCAGCATTTT,TRBV4-1,.,.,TRBJ1-5
CASSGLQGYTEAFF,TGTGCCAGCAGTGGGCTACAGGGATACACTGAAGCTTTCTTT,TRBV25-1,.,.,TRBJ1-1
CASSWGSGGPLQETQYF,TGTGCCAGCAGCTGGGGTAGCGGGGGGCCCCTCCAAGAGACCCAGTACTTC,TRBV5-4,.,TRBD2,TRBJ2-5
CASSYGAGYNQPQHF,TGTGCCAGCAGTTATGGGGCAGGATACAATCAGCCCCAGCATTTT,TRBV6-6,.,.,TRBJ1-5
CASSRGQRGLSYEQYF,TGTGCCAGCAGCCGGGGTCAGCGGGGACTCTCCTACGAGCAGTACTTC,TRBV4-2,.,TRBD2,TRBJ2-7
CASKVGGKLYEQYF,TGTGCCAGCAAGGTCGGGGGGAAACTCTACGAGCAGTACTTC,TRBV7-9,.,TRBD2,TRBJ2-7
CASSQPARGKDYGYTF,TGCGCCAGCAGCCAACCTGCCAGGGGAAAGGACTATGGCTACACCTTC,TRBV4-1,once,.,TRBJ1-2
CASSLAGGNYEQYF,TGTGCCAGCAGCCTAGCGGGGGGGAACTACGAGCAGTACTTC,TRBV7-9,few,TRBD2,TRBJ2-7
CASSQDRETGSGNTEAFF,TGCGCCAGCAGCCAAGATCGAGAGACAGGAAGTGGGAACACTGAAGCTTTCTTT,TRBV4-3,.,.,TRBJ1-1
CASSQQGRLADSSYNEQFF,TGTGCCAGCTCCCAACAGGGGAGGCTAGCCGATAGCTCCTACAATGAGCAGTTCTTC,TRBV18,.,.,TRBJ2-1
CSAGDRERYTF,TGCAGTGCGGGGGACAGGGAGCGCTACACCTTC,TRBV20-1,.,TRBD1,TRBJ1-2
CASSLYTSGGTDTQYF,TGTGCCAGCAGTTTATATACTAGCGGGGGCACAGATACGCAGTATTTT,TRBV27,.,TRBD2,TRBJ2-3
CASSLDPYRGETQYF,TGTGCCAGCAGCTTAGATCCATATAGAGGGGAGACCCAGTACTTC,TRBV11-2,.,.,TRBJ2-5
CASLEINQPQHF,TGTGCCAGTCTAGAAATTAATCAGCCCCAGCATTTT,TRBV28,.,.,TRBJ1-5
CASSLGGLRNNEQFF,TGTGCCAGCAGCTTAGGGGGACTCCGAAACAATGAGCAGTTCTTC,TRBV11-3,.,.,TRBJ2-1
CASSYPTYNEQFF,TGTGCCAGCAGTTATCCTACGTACAATGAGCAGTTCTTC,TRBV27,.,.,TRBJ2-1
CATSDPGQYTQYF,TGTGCCACCAGTGATCCGGGACAGTATACGCAGTATTTT,TRBV24-1,once,TRBD1,TRBJ2-3
CATSDSGAGGRENIQYF,TGTGCCACCAGTGACTCCGGAGCGGGGGGGCGTGAAAACATTCAGTACTTC,TRBV24-1,.,TRBD2,TRBJ2-4
CASLWGGGSEQFF,TGTGCCAGCCTCTGGGGAGGGGGGAGTGAGCAGTTCTTC,TRBV7-8,.,.,TRBJ2-1
CASSPSGTGASGANVLTF,TGTGCCAGCAGCCCGTCGGGGACAGGAGCCTCTGGGGCCAACGTCCTGACTTTC,TRBV9,.,TRBD1,TRBJ2-6
CASSTRDSLNTEAFF,TGTGCCAGCAGCACCAGGGACAGCCTGAACACTGAAGCTTTCTTT,TRBV13,.,TRBD1,TRBJ1-1
CSVVKGTGSYEQYF,TGCAGCGTTGTCAAAGGGACAGGCTCCTACGAGCAGTACTTC,TRBV29-1,.,TRBD1,TRBJ2-7
CASSPNPGDSGNTIYF,TGTGCCAGCAGTCCGAACCCGGGGGACTCTGGAAACACCATATATTTT,TRBV7-9,once,.,TRBJ1-3
CASNTPGQGAEVAQHF,TGTGCCAGTAACACCCCGGGACAGGGGGCCGAGGTGGCCCAGCATTTT,TRBV19,.,TRBD1,TRBJ1-5
CASSQDQGYEQYF,TGTGCCAGCAGCCAAGATCAGGGCTACGAGCAGTACTTC,TRBV14,.,.,TRBJ2-7
CAGTAAAINQETQYF,TGTGCCGGGACAGCGGCAGCTATTAACCAAGAGACCCAGTACTTC,TRBV7-9,.,TRBD1,TRBJ2-5
CASSLNRDRGWGNEQFF,TGTGCCAGCAGCTTAAACCGGGACAGGGGATGGGGCAATGAGCAGTTCTTC,TRBV7-3,.,TRBD1,TRBJ2-1
CASSPLVNTEAFF,TGTGCCAGCAGCCCGCTAGTGAACACTGAAGCTTTCTTT,TRBV7-9,.,.,TRBJ1-1
CASSISGGTDTQYF,TGTGCCAGCAGCATTAGCGGGGGCACAGATACGCAGTATTTT,TRBV7-2,.,TRBD2,TRBJ2-3
CASSYSHRGTEQFF,TGTGCCAGCAGTTACAGTCACCGGGGAACAGAGCAGTTCTTC,TRBV6-2/TRBV6-3,once,.,TRBJ2-1
CASSQTGNYEQYF,TGCGCCAGCAGCCAAACCGGGAACTACGAGCAGTACTTC,TRBV5-1,.,.,TRBJ2-7
CATGGRHNSPLHF,TGTGCTACCGGGGGGCGACATAATTCACCCCTCCACTTT,TRBV10-3,.,.,TRBJ1-6
CASSYSGSYGYTF,TGTGCCAGCAGTTATAGTGGTTCCTATGGCTACACCTTC,TRBV6-5,.,.,TRBJ1-2
CASSLRLAGGDTQYF,TGTGCCAGCAGCTTGCGCCTAGCGGGGGGAGATACGCAGTATTTT,TRBV5-5,.,TRBD2,TRBJ2-3
CASSLLGDEQYF,TGTGCCAGCAGTTTACTGGGAGACGAGCAGTACTTC,TRBV27,.,.,TRBJ2-7
CASSLLTGVTEAFF,TGTGCCAGCAGCTTGTTGACAGGGGTCACTGAAGCTTTCTTT,TRBV5-8,.,TRBD1,TRBJ1-1
CASSHEGGAGELFF,TGTGCCAGCAGCCACGAGGGGGGGGCCGGGGAGCTGTTTTTT,TRBV4-2,.,.,TRBJ2-2
CASSLGGLAGYNEQFF,TGCGCCAGCAGCTTGGGGGGACTAGCGGGGTACAATGAGCAGTTCTTC,TRBV5-1,.,TRBD2,TRBJ2-1
CASSVATMEGLGNEQFF,TGTGCCAGCAGCGTAGCTACAATGGAGGGATTAGGCAATGAGCAGTTCTTC,TRBV9,few,.,TRBJ2-1
CASSPRTGTMNTEAFF,TGTGCCAGTAGTCCGCGCACAGGAACCATGAACACTGAAGCTTTCTTT,TRBV19,.,.,TRBJ1-1
CASSQIRQGSTEAFF,TGTGCCAGCAGCCAAATCCGACAGGGCTCGACTGAAGCTTTCTTT,TRBV4-2,once,TRBD1,TRBJ1-1
CASSRTTYNEQFF,TGTGCCAGCAGCCGGACTACCTACAATGAGCAGTTCTTC,TRBV12-3/TRBV12-4,.,.,TRBJ2-1
CASSMDNLRSYEQYF,TGTGCCAGCAGCATGGACAACCTGCGCTCCTACGAGCAGTACTTC,TRBV2,once,.,TRBJ2-7
CASSLDWAPKSLFF,TGTGCCAGCAGCTTGGACTGGGCGCCAAAAAGCCTGTTTTTT,TRBV5-4,.,.,TRBJ1-4
CASSLSSGDTTQETQYF,TGTGCCAGCAGCTTATCTAGCGGGGATACCACCCAAGAGACCCAGTACTTC,TRBV7-2,.,TRBD2,TRBJ2-5
CASSLQGGTGNTIYF,TGTGCCAGCAGCTTACAGGGAGGCACTGGAAACACCATATATTTT,TRBV7-2,.,.,TRBJ1-3
CASTDPGTPLHF,TGTGCCAGCACAGACCCCGGGACACCCCTCCACTTT,TRBV6-6,.,.,TRBJ1-6
CAISESGLGLADYNEQFF,TGTGCCATCAGTGAGTCGGGTTTGGGGCTAGCGGATTACAATGAGCAGTTCTTC,TRBV10-3,.,TRBD2,TRBJ2-1
CASSQDSRTVSYGYTF,TGTGCCAGCAGCCAAGATTCTCGGACAGTGAGCTATGGCTACACCTTC,TRBV3-1/TRBV3-2,.,.,TRBJ1-2